The 5 T cell receptor beta chains presented below share a single source sample, sequenced in a study of identical twins. Each CDR3 protein is one row after TCRdb ran MiXCR on the 5' RACE reads. In the table there are some 1,600,000 distinct CDR3 sequences, under 35% of which are singletons. The sequenced sample consisted of cord blood. Receptors originate from a newborn girl in good health.

This clonotype occurred a few times. The chain links TRBV20-1 to TRBJ1-4, with 12 positions matching TRBD1. Trimming removed 6 bases from V and 3 bases from J; junction bases left unmatched: 5. Germline V lookup: CDR1 DFQATT, CDR2 SNEGSKA (reference sequence). CDR3 size: 15 residues. CDR3 region: CSARDRGLANEKLFF. The CDR3, as DNA: TGCAGTGCGCGGGACAGGGGGCTTGCTAATGAAAAACTGTTTTTT.

Concerning this clonotype itself: Germline and junction disagree at one end, which may indicate a read error. The chain couples TRBV10-3 to TRBJ2-1; D not certain. The CDR3 covers 15 residues. Germline-derived CDR1 and CDR2 are ENHRY and SYGVKD. The CDR3 spells CAISDPGLQLDERFF. The CDR3 bases are TGTGCCATCAGTGATCCGGGCCTACAACTGGATGAGCGGTTCTTC.

The chain combines TRBV12-3 or TRBV12-4 with TRBJ2-7; a possible D gene is TRBD1 (6 bases). This CDR3 is 13 amino acids long. The germline V and J ends were trimmed by 5 bases and 3 bases, with 11 bases remaining between them. Written as DNA, the CDR3 is TGTGCCAGCAGTGCCCGACAGGTCTACGAGCAGTACTTC. This gives the protein CASSARQVYEQYF.

The CDR3 nucleotides are TGTGCCAGCAGTTTCGGACAGGTAGCAGCTTTCTTT. Amino acid sequence: CASSFGQVAAFF. V gene TRBV12-3 or TRBV12-4 combines with J gene TRBJ1-1, with TRBD1 identical over 7 bases. The CDR3 covers 12 residues. J was trimmed by 10 bases and V by 3 bases; bases with no gene match: 5.

The rearrangement uses TRBV6-2 or TRBV6-3 and TRBJ2-1; no reliable D call. This CDR3 has 11 residues. V dropped 6 bases and J dropped 10 bases, with 10 bases sitting between them. Germline CDR1 MNHEY, CDR2 SVGEGT. The CDR3 DNA is TGTGCCAGCAGCAACGGGCTCGAGCAGTTCTTC. Translation: CASSNGLEQFF.